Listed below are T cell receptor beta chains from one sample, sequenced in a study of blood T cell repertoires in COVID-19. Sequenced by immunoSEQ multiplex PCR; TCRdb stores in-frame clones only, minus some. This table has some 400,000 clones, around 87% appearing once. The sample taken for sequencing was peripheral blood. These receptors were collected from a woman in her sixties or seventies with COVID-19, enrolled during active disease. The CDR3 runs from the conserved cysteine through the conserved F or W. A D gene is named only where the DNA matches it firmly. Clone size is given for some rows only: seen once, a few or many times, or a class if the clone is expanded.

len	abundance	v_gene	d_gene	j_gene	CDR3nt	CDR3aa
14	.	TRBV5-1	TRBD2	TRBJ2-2	TGCGCCAGCAGCGGGACTAGCTCGCCCGGGGAGCTGTTTTTT	CASSGTSSPGELFF
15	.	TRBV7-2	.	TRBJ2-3	TGTGCCAGCAGCTTATGGTCGGGTTCGCTAGATACGCAGTATTTT	CASSLWSGSLDTQYF
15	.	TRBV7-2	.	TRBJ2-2	TGTGCCAGCAGCTTACAGCGGCCCAACACCGGGGAGCTGTTTTTT	CASSLQRPNTGELFF
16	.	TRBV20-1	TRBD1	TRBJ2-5	TGCAGTGCCAGTCCGGGACAGGGCCGGGTGGGAGAGACCCAGTACTTC	CSASPGQGRVGETQYF
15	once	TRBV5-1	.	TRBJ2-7	TGCGCCAGCAGCTCAGGGGCCTCCATTACCTACGAGCAGTACTTC	CASSSGASITYEQYF
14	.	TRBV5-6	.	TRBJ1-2	TGTGCCAGCAGCTTGAGGACACTGAGAGGTGGCTACACCTTC	CASSLRTLRGGYTF
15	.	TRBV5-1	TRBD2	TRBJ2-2	TGCGCCAGCAGCTTGGCGGGGGAGGGCACCGGGGAGCTGTTTTTT	CASSLAGEGTGELFF
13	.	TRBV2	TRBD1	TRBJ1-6	TGTGCCAGCACTAGACAGGGATTTTCACCCCTCCACTTT	CASTRQGFSPLHF
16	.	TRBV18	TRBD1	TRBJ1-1	TGTGCCAGCTCACCGATTATGGACAGGGCTGGCACTGAAGCTTTCTTT	CASSPIMDRAGTEAFF
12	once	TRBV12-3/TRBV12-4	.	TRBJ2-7	TGTGCCAGCAGAATAACAGGAGACGAGCAGTACTTC	CASRITGDEQYF
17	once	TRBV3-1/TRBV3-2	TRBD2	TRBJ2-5	TGTGCCAGCAGCCACGGGAAGGGACTAGCGGGGAAAGAGACCCAGTACTTC	CASSHGKGLAGKETQYF
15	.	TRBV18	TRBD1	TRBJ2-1	TGTGCCAGCTCACGGCAGACAGGGGGCGTCGATGAGCAGTTCTTC	CASSRQTGGVDEQFF
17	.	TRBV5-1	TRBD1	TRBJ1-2	TGCGCCAGCAGGGACCCAGGGGGCCGCGCCAAGGACTATGGCTACACCTTC	CASRDPGGRAKDYGYTF
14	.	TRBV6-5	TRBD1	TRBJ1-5	TGTGCCAGCAGAGGACAGGGTGTCACTCAGCCCCAGCATTTT	CASRGQGVTQPQHF
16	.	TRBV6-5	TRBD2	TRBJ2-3	TGTGCCAGCAGTTCCCCCCAAGCGGGAGAGACAGATACGCAGTATTTT	CASSSPQAGETDTQYF
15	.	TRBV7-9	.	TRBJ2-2	TGTGCCAGCAGCCGTGGGGCAGGGAAAAACGGGGAGCTGTTTTTT	CASSRGAGKNGELFF
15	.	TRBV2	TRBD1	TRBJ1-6	TGTGCCAGCAGGGGGGGACGGGGACAGACATCACCCCTCCACTTT	CASRGGRGQTSPLHF
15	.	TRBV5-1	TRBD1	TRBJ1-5	TGCGCCAGCAGCTGGGGACAGTCTAGCAATCAGCCCCAGCATTTT	CASSWGQSSNQPQHF
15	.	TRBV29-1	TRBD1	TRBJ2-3	TGCAGCGTTGCCGGGGACAGGGGATACACAGATACGCAGTATTTT	CSVAGDRGYTDTQYF
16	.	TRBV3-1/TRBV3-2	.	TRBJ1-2	TGTGCCAGCAGCCCTTCTGGGCAGGGCAAAAACTATGGCTACACCTTC	CASSPSGQGKNYGYTF
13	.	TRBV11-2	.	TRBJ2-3	TGTGCCAGCAGCTGGACTAGCACAGATACGCAGTATTTT	CASSWTSTDTQYF
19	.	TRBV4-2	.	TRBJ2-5	TGTGCCAGCAGCCAGGAGAGCGCAGGGGGGTCCCTTTCCCAAGAGACCCAGTACTTC	CASSQESAGGSLSQETQYF
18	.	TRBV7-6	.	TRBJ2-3	TGTGCCAGCAGCTTAACTAGAGGAAGCTCTACCTCCACAGATACGCAGTATTTT	CASSLTRGSSTSTDTQYF
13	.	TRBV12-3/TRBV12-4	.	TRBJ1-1	TGTGCCAGCAGTTTAGGCGGTAACACTGAAGCTTTCTTT	CASSLGGNTEAFF
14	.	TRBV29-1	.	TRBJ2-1	TGCAGCGTTAAGGTACAGGACCTTTACAATGAGCAGTTCTTC	CSVKVQDLYNEQFF
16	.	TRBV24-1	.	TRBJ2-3	TGTGCCACCAGTGACCCCCGGGGTGTTAGCAGAGATACGCAGTATTTT	CATSDPRGVSRDTQYF
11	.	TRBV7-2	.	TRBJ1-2	TGTGCCAGCAGCGAGGAGGATGGCTACACCTTC	CASSEEDGYTF
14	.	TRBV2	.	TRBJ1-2	TGTGCCAGCAGTTTTTCACAGGGATCGGGTGGCTACACCTTC	CASSFSQGSGGYTF
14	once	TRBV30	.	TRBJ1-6	TGTGCCTGGAGTGTCGAGGGGGGGGGTTCACCCCTCCACTTT	CAWSVEGGGSPLHF
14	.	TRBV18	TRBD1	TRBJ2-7	TGTGCCAGCTCACCGGACAGGGGGCCCTACGAGCAGTACTTC	CASSPDRGPYEQYF
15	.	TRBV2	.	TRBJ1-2	TGTGCCAGCAGCGCTCGCGCAGGGGCTACATATGGCTACACCTTC	CASSARAGATYGYTF
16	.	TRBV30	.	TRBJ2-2	TGTGCCTGGAGTGGCGGGCAGGGAAGTAGCGGCGGGGAGCTGTTTTTT	CAWSGGQGSSGGELFF
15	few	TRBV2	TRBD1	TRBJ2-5	TGTGCCAGCAGTGAAACGGACAGGGGAAAAGAGACCCAGTACTTC	CASSETDRGKETQYF
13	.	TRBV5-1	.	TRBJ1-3	TGCGCCAGTTCCGCCGGGAAGGAAAACACCATATATTTT	CASSAGKENTIYF
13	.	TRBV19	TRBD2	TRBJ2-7	TGTGCCAGTAAAAGCGGGGGGCGGGACGAGCAGTACTTC	CASKSGGRDEQYF
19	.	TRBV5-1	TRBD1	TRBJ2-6	TGCGCCAGCAGCAGAGAGGGGACAGCAACTTACTCTGGGGCCAACGTCCTGACTTTC	CASSREGTATYSGANVLTF
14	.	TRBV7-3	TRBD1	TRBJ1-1	TGTGCCAGCAGCTTAATCGACAGGGGGACTGAAGCTTTCTTT	CASSLIDRGTEAFF
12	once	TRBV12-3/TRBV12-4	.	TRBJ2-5	TGTGCCAGCACCCTAGGGCGGGGGACCCAGTACTTC	CASTLGRGTQYF
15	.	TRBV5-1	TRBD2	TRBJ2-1	TGCGCCAGCAGCCCCGGGGGACTAGGGGACAATGAGCAGTTCTTC	CASSPGGLGDNEQFF
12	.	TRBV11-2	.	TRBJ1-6	TGTGCCAGCAGCTTAGTTGCCGGGGAGGCCCACTTT	CASSLVAGEAHF
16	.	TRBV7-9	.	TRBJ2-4	TGTGCCAGCAGCTCGAGAACAGGGTTGGCCAAAAACATTCAGTACTTC	CASSSRTGLAKNIQYF